The present TCR beta chain was sequenced within a study of blood T cell repertoires in COVID-19. Across the study: Acute and convalescent COVID-19 samples came from the United States, Italy and Spain. PBMCs, B-cell-depleted T cells, or T cells provided the cDNA or gDNA that made up the material.

The ends were cut back, 1 base at V and 1 base at J, with 20 bases in the middle. There are 18 residues in the CDR3. The germline V gene encodes CDR1 LGHNA and CDR2 YNFKEQ. In the study's own analysis: Reference gene primer amplification in the assay estimated nucleated cell counts. Sequenced by immunoSEQ multiplex PCR; TCRdb stores in-frame clones only, minus some. V and J calls and clone size are given by that table; D and trimming were obtained from the DNA. Here the sample spans just under 150,000 clones, 87% being singletons. The rearrangement joins TRBV4-2 to TRBJ2-7; D ambiguous. The sequence derives from a man aged 45-65 years who had recovered from COVID-19. Sequenced material: peripheral blood. The CDR3 nucleotides are TGTGCCAGCAGCCAAGGGGCGAGAAGTACATTCGGTTCCTACGAGCAGTACTTC. Protein product: CASSQGARSTFGSYEQYF.